A single T cell receptor (beta chain) is shown here with its context. What antigen it recognizes has not been identified. Per-base quality was not reported, and no clone a single base away is much larger than it. Healthy controls were 35 to 40 blood donors whose buffy coats came from the Finnish Red Cross blood service. All TCR-sequenced material derived from peripheral blood: patient blood samples and healthy donor buffy coats. Ficoll-Hypaque gradient centrifugation was used to isolate peripheral blood mononuclear cells. CD4+ cells were purified magnetically from the buffy coats of healthy controls. Genomic DNA was extracted with the Gentra Puregene Cell and Tissue kit and quantified on a Qubit 2.0 fluorometer. This sample is drawn from a study of STAT5B mutations in CD4+ large granular lymphocyte leukemia (dated by TCRdb to 2022 to 2024). About the study as a whole: Among healthy controls, the CDR3 'QG' motif was associated with a particular HLA allele. The study compared the TCRbeta repertoires of patients with CD4+ T-cell large granular lymphocyte leukemia against the TCRbeta repertoires of healthy blood donors. Flow cytometry performed on FACSCanto II or FACSVerse showed that the purified fractions had more than 95% purity among lymphocytes. The research as a whole found: Main leukemic clonotypes were private to each patient, although about a quarter of the main leukemic clonotypes were found at low frequency in the non-leukemic repertoires of other patients. Greater clonality appeared to be present in CD4-sorted patient repertoires than in healthy CD4+ repertoires, and the difference was retained after the putative leukemic clones were removed. The data were not HLA-matched, and the relatively small sample size could explain the higher clonality seen in CD4+ compared with CD8+ T-LGLL.

TCRbeta rearrangements were sequenced from genomic DNA using the immunoSEQ assay at survey resolution. The study's own analysis went as follows. In the TCR sequencing data, the lowest productive clonotype frequency that could be detected was 2.59 x 10-5. Analyses included only productive TCRbeta rearrangements, meaning complete and in-frame sequences. Sample clonality was computed as Simpson clonality in the immunoSEQ Analyzer version 3.0. Clones were grouped by frequency into very rare, small, medium, large (1-20%) or hyperexpanded (>20%) categories. OLGA 1.2.3 estimated generation probabilities, VDJtools produced V-gene circos plots, VDJdb was queried for specificities, and GLIPH identified CDR3 motifs. TCRdb holds this immuneACCESS table with in-frame rearrangements only. Some clones are missing; in checked studies, unresolved V genes explain under half, and the rest has no known cause. V and J calls and clone size are as listed in that table; D and trimming were resolved from the DNA. Recorded for this sample are some 30,000 clones; just under 75% of them occurred a single time. The top ten hold approximately 0.99% of the sample.

This TCR was sampled from a human donor in good health. Sequencing was performed on CD4+ T cells from blood buffy coats.

This receptor carries the CDR3 CASSVLTSGGLTGELFF. The sequenced DNA: TGTGCCAGCAGCGTCCTCACTAGCGGGGGCTTAACCGGGGAGCTGTTTTTT. The sequence links TRBV9 to TRBJ2-2, with 11 middle bases fitting TRBD2. CDR1 and CDR2 were assigned from the germline V gene as SGDLS and YYNGEE. Taken from cysteine to phenylalanine, the CDR3 has 17 residues. The DNA shown is the 51-base CDR3, in frame from base 1. V and J are trimmed by 2 bases and 5 bases, and the gene matches miss 8 bases of the junction.